This T cell receptor (beta chain) was sequenced in a study of graft-versus-host responses after intestinal transplantation (dated by TCRdb to 2020 to 2023). Context from the whole study: Multivisceral, liver-intestinal, or isolated intestinal transplants were received by the recipients. Anti-thymocyte globulin induction was given to all recipients, followed by maintenance tacrolimus and steroids for approximately 3 years. Bulk TCR-beta CDR3 sequencing was used to track graft-versus-host and host-versus-graft alloreactive T cell clones in the graft, circulation and bone marrow after intestinal transplantation. To identify alloreactive clones, pre-transplant mixed lymphocyte reaction products were sequenced and then compared with unstimulated pre-transplant donor and recipient T cells. A cohort of approximately 23 intestinal transplant recipients, including one retransplant, was enrolled, and a few patients lacking pretransplant specimens were excluded. Donor T cell macrochimerism was defined as a peak of at least 4% donor T cells among recipient peripheral blood mononuclear cells. Rather than going through the commercial service, samples from three later patients were sequenced in-house on an Illumina MiSeq and processed with MiXCR.

Preparation of the library involved the immunoSEQ multiplex PCR assay. For most patients, genomic DNA was isolated with the Qiagen DNeasy Blood and Tissue Kit and shipped frozen to Adaptive Biotechnologies for TCR sequencing. High-throughput TCR-beta CDR3 sequencing of genomic DNA from most patients was performed by Adaptive Biotechnologies. Per the source publication's procedure: TCR sequencing data were retrieved from Adaptive's ImmunoSEQ software for 15 to 20 patients, whereas a few other patients were processed with MiXCR and VDJtools. To correct CD4 versus CD8 sorting errors, sequences present in both subsets at a frequency ratio below 5:1 were removed. CDR3 nucleotide sequences shared by donor and recipient were removed because the origin of these sequences could not be assigned. At least 2-fold expansion over unstimulated cells and a minimum CFSE-low frequency of 0.002% (template counts) or 0.001% (read counts) were required for clones to be classified as alloreactive. A clone was considered mappable if detected in the sequenced pre-transplant spleen, lymph node, or MLR CFSE-low populations of the donor or recipient. Cumulative frequency of alloreactive clones was calculated as a percentage of all sequences weighted by copy number. TCRdb stores this immuneACCESS table with in-frame sequences only. Part of the clones is absent; in the studies checked, under half of the shortfall reflects unresolved V genes, and no reason is known for the rest. V and J calls and clone size are copied from that table; D and trimming were computed from the DNA. Here the sample has 130,000 to 150,000 clones; about nine tenths occur a single time. The ten largest clones add up to about 0.19% of the sample.

Via the germline V gene, CDR1 is SGHDN and CDR2 FVKESK. The CDR3, cysteine through phenylalanine, is 11 amino acids long. The CDR3 DNA has 33 bases and is translated from base 1. Between the V and J ends, shortened by 4 bases and 5 bases respectively, the junction contains 6 bases. Sample time point, as interpreted from the label and publication: cells obtained before transplantation from donor or recipient. CD3+CD4+ and CD3+CD8+ populations were FACS-sorted from unstimulated pre-transplant donor and recipient cells taken from spleen or lymph nodes. The paper's findings and limits, for the study overall: Conclusions were limited by the relatively low number and heterogeneity of intestinal transplant patients. GvH clones were detected in recipient bone marrow, and some appeared earlier in ileal mucosa or blood, consistent with an intestinal mucosal origin. In the allografts of patients with donor T cell macrochimerism, GvH to HvG T cell clonal ratios were high. Early after transplant, peak levels of circulating GvH clones were associated with declines in HvG clones.

Points on this clone: Its antigen is unknown. Base quality data are lacking; no much larger clone is found one base away.

Recombination connected TRBV14 to TRBJ2-7; the D gene is not confidently resolved. This TCR came from a human donor who received an intestinal transplant. The source material was unstimulated CD4+ T cells sorted from spleen or lymph node cells, sampled before intestinal transplant. The CDR3 corresponds to CASSLLDEQYF. The sequence in DNA is TGTGCCAGCAGCCTTCTGGACGAGCAGTACTTC.